This T cell receptor beta chain was profiled in a study of T cells expressing NK-cell markers. Study-wide context: The eight sequenced donors comprised seven who were HCMV-seropositive and one who was seronegative. Study-wide points: Of CD8+ T cells, about 1.0-7.5% belonged to dominant NKG2C+ clonotypes in several donors. What remained unclear was the HCMV specificity of expanded NKG2C+ T cell clones.

A word on this clonotype: Its antigen is not identified.

This CDR3 has 16 residues. Germline V gene data show CDR1 as DFQATT and CDR2 as SNEGSKA (reference sequence). TCRdb re-analyzed the 5' RACE reads; it lists each CDR3 protein once, without DNA. This sample's clone table lists about 190,000 distinct CDR3 sequences. The sequencing input was blood T cells: a sorted CD56 or NKG2C T cell subset, CD4+ or CD8+ T cells, or bulk PBMC T cells (not recorded which). The chain recombines TRBV20-1 with TRBJ2-2; TCRdb returns TRBD2, unconfirmable since there is no DNA. The TCR was taken from a man aged 18-70 years in good health. The CDR3 sequence is CSVFGRTLQTTGELFF.